This T cell receptor beta chain was sequenced in a study of blood T cell repertoires in COVID-19. Overall study context: Both acute and convalescent COVID-19 samples were obtained from the United States, Italy and Spain.

Per the germline V gene, CDR1 is LNHDA and CDR2 is SQIVND (reference sequence). The CDR3 sequence is 13 residues long. After removal of 7 bases from V and 6 bases from J, the junction contained 8 bases not matched to a gene. Clones were sequenced by immunoSEQ multiplex PCR, and TCRdb holds only the in-frame ones, with some missing. The repertoire holds 130,000 to 150,000 clones, with 89% as singletons. Input material: peripheral blood. The clonotype comes from a human donor in a cohort sampled during active COVID-19. The J gene is TRBJ1-2, the V gene TRBV19, with 7 nucleotides matching TRBD1. The CDR3 region is CASTTTGFHGYTF. The CDR3 DNA reads as TGTGCCAGTACCACGACAGGGTTCCATGGCTACACCTTC.